The 13 T cell receptor beta chains given below trace back to one sample, sequenced in a study of shared clonotypes between healthy human individuals. TCRdb keeps only in-frame clones here, not all; method: immunoSEQ multiplex PCR. The sample has around 1,900,000 clones, approximately 92% seen once; the top ten hold under 2%. Naive CD8 cells comprised CD45RO-negative, CCR7-positively selected cells, excluding terminally differentiated effector memory CD45RA+ cells. The material sequenced was naive CD8+ T cells from PBMCs. These receptors were collected from a man aged 18 to 35 in good health. Some clones in this sample may be carry-over from other donors' samples.

The chain employs TRBV9 and TRBJ2-1, with D unclear. Trimming cost V 5 bases and J 4 bases, with 7 bases left between them. The CDR3 runs 12 residues. CDR1 and CDR2 from the germline V gene are SGDLS and YYNGEE. Here the CDR3 reads CASSLTYNEQFF. The CDR3 DNA sequence: TGTGCCAGCAGTCTTACGTACAATGAGCAGTTCTTC.

The V gene is TRBV29-1, the J gene TRBJ2-3; 7 bases are a match to TRBD2. In germline, CDR1 is SQVTM, CDR2 ANQGSEA. J lost 3 bases, V lost 7 bases, and 10 bases had no gene match. The CDR3 is 14 residues long. The CDR3 DNA reads as TGCAGCGGCACCCCGCGCGGGAGAACAGATACGCAGTATTTT. Its translation: CSGTPRGRTDTQYF.

V and J are TRBV7-9 and TRBJ2-1, with TRBD2 matching 9 bases. Germline loops: CDR1 SEHNR, CDR2 FQNEAQ (reference sequence). The CDR3 is 13 residues long. CDR3 DNA: TGTGCTTTGGTAGGGACTAGCTCCAGGGAGCAGTTCTTC. Encoded protein: CALVGTSSREQFF. Full variable domain (rest looked up from reference TRBV7-9 and TRBJ2-1): DTGVSQNPRHKITKRGQNVTFRCDPISEHNRLYWYRQTLGQGPEFLTYFQNEAQLEKSRLLSDRFSAERPKGSFSTLEIQRTEQGDSAMYLCALVGTSSREQFFGPGTRLTVL.

This chain joins TRBV11-2 and TRBJ2-2; D unclear. CDR3 length: 13 residues. Germline V CDR1 and CDR2: SGHAT, FQNNGV. V was shortened by 5 bases and J by 7 bases, with 11 bases between the two germline ends. This CDR3 reads CASSPLRVGELFF. The CDR3 region has the DNA TGTGCCAGCAGCCCCCTACGGGTCGGGGAGCTGTTTTTT.

The DNA of the CDR3 is TGTGCCAGCAGTTCACCGGGACAAACCTACAATGAGCAGTTCTTC. Its translation is CASSSPGQTYNEQFF. The V gene is TRBV27, the J gene TRBJ2-1; maybe TRBD1 (6 bases). Trimming shortened V by 4 bases and J by 2 bases, and 12 bases separated the two germline ends. Germline V gene sequence: CDR1 MNHEY, CDR2 SMNVEV (reference sequence). This CDR3 region has 15 residues.

This rearrangement joins TRBV11-2 to TRBJ2-7; 14 bases match TRBD2. The CDR3 is made up of 14 amino acids. Trimming at V came to 5 bases and at J to 7 bases, leaving 4 bases not matched to a gene. In germline, CDR1 is SGHAT, CDR2 FQNNGV. The CDR3 bases are TGTGCCAGCAGCCCGGGACTAGCGGGAGTTGAGCAGTACTTC. This translates into CASSPGLAGVEQYF.

The chain employs TRBV7-8 and TRBJ2-1; tentatively, D is TRBD2 (5 bases). V was pared by 5 bases and J by 9 bases, with 14 bases between. Germline assignment: CDR1 SGHVS and CDR2 FQNEAQ. The CDR3 extends over 13 amino acids. CDR3 sequence reads: CASSTPGWGEQFF. The CDR3 DNA reads TGTGCCAGCAGCACCCCGGGGTGGGGTGAGCAGTTCTTC. Full variable domain (outside the CDR3, taken from reference TRBV7-8 and TRBJ2-1): GAGVSQSPRYKVAKRGQDVALRCDPISGHVSLFWYQQALGQGPEFLTYFQNEAQLDKSGLPSDRFFAERPEGSVSTLKIQRTQQEDSAVYLCASSTPGWGEQFFGPGTRLTVL.

V usage is TRBV4-1 and J usage is TRBJ2-7, with 11 bases that match TRBD2. This CDR3 has 15 residues. The V and J ends lost 1 base and 5 bases, in that order; junction bases with no gene match: 4. Germline values: CDR1 MGHRA, CDR2 YSYEKL. The CDR3: CASSQVTSGSHEQYF. CDR3 nucleotides: TGCGCCAGCAGCCAAGTTACTAGCGGGAGCCACGAGCAGTACTTC.

The chain recombines TRBV5-1 with TRBJ2-1; 9 nucleotides agree with TRBD2. The CDR3 contains 15 residues. V lost 0 bases, J lost 7 bases, and 5 bases stayed unmatched. The V gene's germline CDR1 is SGHRS and CDR2 YFSETQ. The CDR3 loop reads CASSLDGGRANEQFF. As DNA, the CDR3 is TGCGCCAGCAGCTTGGATGGCGGGAGGGCTAATGAGCAGTTCTTC.

About this clone: The sample contains more than one DNA sequence encoding this CDR3. The chain uses TRBV28 and TRBJ2-7; D unresolved. The germline V and J ends were trimmed by 1 base and 2 bases, with 6 bases remaining between them. Germline-derived CDR1 and CDR2 are MDHEN and SYDVKM. The CDR3 has 13 residues. For the CDR3, the DNA is TGTGCCAGCAGTTTATCCAGGCCCTACGAGCAGTACTTC. Translating gives CASSLSRPYEQYF.

The rearrangement joins TRBV11-3 to TRBJ2-2, with D uncertain. V lost 0 bases, J lost 2 bases, and 13 bases lay in between. CDR1 is SGHNT and CDR2 is YENEEA in the germline V gene. The CDR3 consists of 17 residues. CDR3 DNA sequence: TGTGCCAGCAGCTTAGAAGGGTTTGAACGTAACACCGGGGAGCTGTTTTTT. Amino acid sequence: CASSLEGFERNTGELFF.

The chain combines TRBV25-1 with TRBJ2-5; 7 nucleotides agree with TRBD2. J gave up 5 bases and V 3 bases, and 15 bases lay outside the gene matches. This CDR3 spans 17 amino acids. Germline V gene sequence: CDR1 MGHDK, CDR2 SYGVNS. CDR3 region: CASSEPYWNLRGETQYF. CDR3 bases: TGTGCCAGCAGTGAGCCTTACTGGAATCTGCGGGGGGAGACCCAGTACTTC.

The sample holds a few counts of this clone. V is TRBV27 and J is TRBJ2-1; no reliable D call. The CDR3 extends over 15 amino acids. Germline V lookup: CDR1 MNHEY, CDR2 SMNVEV (reference sequence). With 3 bases removed from V and 5 bases from J, the gap between germline ends came to 14 bases. The CDR3 protein is CASSFLAEHNNEQFF. CDR3 nucleotide sequence: TGTGCCAGCAGTTTTTTGGCGGAGCATAACAATGAGCAGTTCTTC.